This T cell receptor (beta chain) was sequenced during a study of T cell responses to AZD1222 COVID-19 vaccine. As to this clone: Its antigen is as yet unknown.

Study-wide findings and caveats: Repertoires were obtained only post-peak T cell response. Seropositive at baseline were only six AZD1222 recipients. Two AZD1222 administrations were followed by greater Spike-specific TCR breadth and depth.

The method was immunoSEQ multiplex PCR; TCRdb's version includes in-frame clones alone and lacks a portion of them. The sample carries roughly 100,000 clones, around 86% recorded once. The specimen was peripheral blood, collected on day 0 of AZD1222 vaccination. The receptor was isolated from an adult in good health.

The CDR3, as DNA: TGTGCCAGCGTTGCACCCCTCCACTTT. It encodes CASVAPLHF. The V and J genes are TRBV27 and TRBJ1-6; D not resolved. V lost 8 bases and J 11 bases, leaving 4 bases between the germline ends. The CDR3 consists of 9 residues. Germline CDR1 reads MNHEY; CDR2 reads SMNVEV (reference sequence).